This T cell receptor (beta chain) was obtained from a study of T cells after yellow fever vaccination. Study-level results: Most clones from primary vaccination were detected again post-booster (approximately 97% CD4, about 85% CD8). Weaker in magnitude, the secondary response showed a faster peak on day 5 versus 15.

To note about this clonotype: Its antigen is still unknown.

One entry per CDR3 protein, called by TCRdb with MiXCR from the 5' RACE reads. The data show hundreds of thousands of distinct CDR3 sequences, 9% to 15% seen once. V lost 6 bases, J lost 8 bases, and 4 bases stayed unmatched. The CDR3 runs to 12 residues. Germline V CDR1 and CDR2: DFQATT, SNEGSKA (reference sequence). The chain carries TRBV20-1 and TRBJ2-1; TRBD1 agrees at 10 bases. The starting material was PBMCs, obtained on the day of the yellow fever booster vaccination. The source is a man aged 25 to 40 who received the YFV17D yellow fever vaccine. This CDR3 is CSAGQGGHEQFF. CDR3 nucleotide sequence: TGCAGTGCCGGACAGGGGGGACATGAGCAGTTCTTC.